This T cell receptor (beta chain) came from a study of blood T cell repertoires in COVID-19. Participants spanned ages about 18 to 95 years and resided in 20 to 30 US areas. The V and J ends lost 4 bases and 1 base respectively, with 7 bases between them. The CDR3 has 13 residues. Germline loops: CDR1 MNHEY, CDR2 SMNVEV (reference sequence). TCRdb keeps only in-frame clones here, not all; method: immunoSEQ multiplex PCR. This sample yields 300,000 to 400,000 clones, of which around 89% are seen a single time; more than 0.9% belongs to the top ten. The chain couples TRBV27 to TRBJ2-5, with unresolved D. The TCR comes from a woman aged 25 to 39 with acute COVID-19. Sequencing was performed on PBMCs or T cells enriched from blood (not recorded which). The CDR3 reads CASSYKFQETQYF. The CDR3 DNA reads as TGTGCCAGCAGTTACAAGTTCCAAGAGACCCAGTACTTC.